These 17 T cell receptor beta chains share one sample of origin, sequenced in a study of blood T cell repertoires in COVID-19. Assay used: immunoSEQ multiplex PCR; TCRdb lists only in-frame clones, some missing. The table includes approximately 280,000 clones, around 87% detected once. The sequenced sample was peripheral blood. These receptors came from a woman aged 25 to 39 who had recovered from COVID-19.

The chain has TRBV10-3 and TRBJ1-1; tentatively, D is TRBD1 (6 bases). Trimming removed 6 bases from V and 1 base from J, with 12 bases in between. This CDR3 contains 14 residues. Looked up from germline, CDR1 is ENHRY and CDR2 is SYGVKD. This chain's CDR3 is CAISLGGENTEAFF. DNA of the CDR3: TGTGCCATCAGCTTAGGGGGGGAGAACACTGAAGCTTTCTTT.

A note on this clone: A read error may explain this, as a much larger clone is one base away. In DNA form, the CDR3 reads TGTGCCAGCAGACAGGGGGCCGGGGAGCTGTTTTTT. It is translated as CASRQGAGELFF. The chain carries TRBV28 and TRBJ2-2; 8 bases map to TRBD1. J lost 6 bases, V lost 6 bases, and 0 bases had no gene match. The CDR3 length is 12 residues. CDR1 is MDHEN and CDR2 is SYDVKM in the germline V gene.

CDR3 loop: CAGRGAASNSPLHF. The CDR3 DNA reads TGTGCTGGTCGGGGGGCGGCTTCGAATTCACCCCTCCACTTT. The genes are TRBV30 and TRBJ1-6, with D possibly TRBD1 on 6 matching bases. Germline CDR1 reads GTSNPN; CDR2 reads SVGIG (reference sequence). This CDR3 contains 14 residues.

The rearrangement uses TRBV12-3 or TRBV12-4 and TRBJ2-1; D not certain. The CDR3 totals 13 residues. V lost 6 bases and J lost 10, with 16 bases in between. The CDR3 coding sequence is TGTGCCAGCAGGCTTCTAGGTCAGCTAGAGCAGTTCTTC. Protein: CASRLLGQLEQFF.

The chain joins TRBV14 to TRBJ2-5; the match to TRBD2 covers 13 bases. Germline CDR1 is SGHDN and CDR2 is FVKESK. Losses at the gene ends were 8 bases for V and 5 bases for J; bases not matched to a gene: 8. The CDR3 is 15 amino acids. The CDR3 region is CASLSTSGRGETQYF. CDR3 in DNA: TGTGCCAGCCTGTCAACTAGCGGGAGGGGGGAGACCCAGTACTTC. Complete variable domain (other parts from reference TRBV14 and TRBJ2-5): EAGVTQFPSHSVIEKGQTVTLRCDPISGHDNLYWYRRVMGKEIKFLLHFVKESKQDESGMPNNRFLAERTGGTYSTLKVQPAELEDSGVYFCASLSTSGRGETQYFGPGTRLLVL.

The CDR3 spells CASSYTGGLNTEAFF. For the CDR3, the DNA is TGTGCCAGCAGTTATACAGGGGGTTTGAACACTGAAGCTTTCTTT. This sequence joins TRBV28 and TRBJ1-1; TRBD1 aligns across 8 bases. The CDR3 runs 15 residues. CDR1 and CDR2 (germline): MDHEN, SYDVKM. The ends lost 4 bases at V and 0 bases at J; junction bases unmatched: 4.

The V and J genes are TRBV5-1 and TRBJ2-7; TRBD2 agrees at 12 bases. The junction had 7 bases not matched to a gene; V was cut back by 3 bases and J by 0 bases. CDR3 length equals 17 residues. Germline V gene data show CDR1 as SGHRS and CDR2 as YFSETQ. CDR3: CASSSTLAGGPSYEQYF. CDR3 bases: TGCGCCAGCAGCTCCACTCTAGCGGGAGGGCCCTCCTACGAGCAGTACTTC.

The rearrangement links TRBV5-1 to TRBJ2-7; 7 positions match TRBD1. The junction had 5 bases not matched to a gene; V was cut back by 0 bases and J by 2 bases. Germline V gene data show CDR1 as SGHRS and CDR2 as YFSETQ. The CDR3 runs to 15 residues. The CDR3, as DNA: TGCGCCAGCAGCTTGGACGAGGGGGCCCCCTACGAGCAGTACTTC. Residues: CASSLDEGAPYEQYF.

The V gene is TRBV13, the J gene TRBJ1-2; D not certain. Germline CDR1 is PRHDT and CDR2 is FYEKMQ (reference sequence). The CDR3 has 18 amino acids. Trimming left V 4 bases short and J 4 bases short, with 25 bases between. The CDR3 DNA reads TGTGCCAGCAGCTCGACCAAGACAAGCCCCACCCGTGGCTATGGCTACACCTTC. Protein: CASSSTKTSPTRGYGYTF.

CDR3 nucleotides: TGTGCCACCAGTGCCCTGAAGGGGGGGCGCCACACCGGGGAGCTGTTTTTT. Translation: CATSALKGGRHTGELFF. The chain joins TRBV24-1 to TRBJ2-2; perhaps TRBD2 as D (7 bases). CDR3 size: 17 residues. Trimming stripped 5 bases from V and 3 bases from J, with 18 bases between. Looked up from germline, CDR1 is KGHDR and CDR2 is SFDVKD.

The genes are TRBV6-6 and TRBJ1-1; 7 bases line up with TRBD1. J was trimmed by 1 base and V by 6 bases; bases with no gene match: 8. CDR1 MNHNY and CDR2 SVGAGI come from the germline V gene (reference sequence). There are 15 residues in the CDR3. The CDR3 reads CASSYGGTANTEAFF. DNA of the CDR3: TGTGCCAGCAGCTATGGAGGGACAGCGAACACTGAAGCTTTCTTT.

The chain combines TRBV30 with TRBJ2-7; 7 nucleotides match TRBD2. CDR1 GTSNPN and CDR2 SVGIG come from the germline V gene (reference sequence). Losses at the gene ends were 7 bases for V and 0 bases for J; bases not matched to a gene: 15. This CDR3 comprises 16 residues. In DNA form, the CDR3 reads TGTGCCTCCTCGGGGGGACGTACCTTCAGCTCCTACGAGCAGTACTTC. As protein: CASSGGRTFSSYEQYF.

This clone was counted between two and nine times. The V call is TRBV5-6, the J call TRBJ1-4; no reliable D call. Per the germline V gene, CDR1 is SGHDT and CDR2 is YYEEEE. CDR3 size: 15 residues. V was shortened by 3 bases and J by 0 bases, with 9 bases between the two germline ends. This chain's CDR3 is CASSYRQPTNEKLFF. Written as DNA, the CDR3 is TGTGCCAGCAGCTATCGACAACCAACTAATGAAAAACTGTTTTTT.

V is TRBV30 and J is TRBJ1-6; D gene ambiguous. The V gene lost 4 bases and the J gene lost 7 bases, with 14 bases spanning the gap. Germline CDR1 GTSNPN, CDR2 SVGIG (reference sequence). The CDR3 spans 14 residues. CDR3 coding DNA: TGTGCCTGGACCGCGGGCGGATGGAATTCACCCCTCCACTTT. Translated, it gives CAWTAGGWNSPLHF.

V and J are TRBV6-2 or TRBV6-3 and TRBJ1-5, with a tentative D call TRBD1 (6 bases). Germline V gene lookup returns CDR1 MNHEY and CDR2 SVGEGT. V lost 4 bases, J lost 0 bases, and 7 bases lay in between. The CDR3 totals 14 residues. CDR3 protein: CASSSGDSNQPQHF. CDR3 DNA sequence: TGTGCCAGCAGTTCAGGGGATAGCAATCAGCCCCAGCATTTT.

There are a few counts of this clone. The genes are TRBV5-6 and TRBJ2-7; 7 nucleotides agree with TRBD1. With 3 bases clipped from V and 5 bases from J, the junction kept 5 bases outside the gene matches. The germline V gene has CDR1 SGHDT and CDR2 YYEEEE. The CDR3 sequence is 13 residues long. CDR3 nucleotides: TGTGCCAGCAGCTACGGACAGGCCCACGAGCAGTACTTC. Its translation is CASSYGQAHEQYF.

J is TRBJ1-2 and V is TRBV28, with D perhaps TRBD1 (5 bases). CDR3 length: 12 residues. With 2 bases removed from V and 12 bases from J, the gap between germline ends came to 13 bases. The germline gives CDR1 MDHEN, CDR2 SYDVKM. The CDR3 loop is CASSLTGLGDTF. CDR3 coding DNA: TGTGCCAGCAGTTTAACGGGACTTGGGGACACCTTC.